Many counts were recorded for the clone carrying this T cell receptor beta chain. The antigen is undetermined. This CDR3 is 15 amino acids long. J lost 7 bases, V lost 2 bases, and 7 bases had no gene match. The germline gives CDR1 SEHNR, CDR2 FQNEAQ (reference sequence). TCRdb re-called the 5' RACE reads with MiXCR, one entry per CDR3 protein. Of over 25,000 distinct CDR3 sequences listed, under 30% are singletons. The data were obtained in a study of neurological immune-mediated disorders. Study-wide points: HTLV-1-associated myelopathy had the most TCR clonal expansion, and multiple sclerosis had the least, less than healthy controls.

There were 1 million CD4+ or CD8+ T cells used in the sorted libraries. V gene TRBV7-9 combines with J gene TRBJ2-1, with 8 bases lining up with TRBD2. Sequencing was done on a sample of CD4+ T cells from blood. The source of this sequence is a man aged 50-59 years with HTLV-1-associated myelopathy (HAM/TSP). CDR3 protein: CASSLRRGETNEQFF. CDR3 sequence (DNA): TGTGCCAGCAGCTTAAGGCGGGGGGAGACTAATGAGCAGTTCTTC.